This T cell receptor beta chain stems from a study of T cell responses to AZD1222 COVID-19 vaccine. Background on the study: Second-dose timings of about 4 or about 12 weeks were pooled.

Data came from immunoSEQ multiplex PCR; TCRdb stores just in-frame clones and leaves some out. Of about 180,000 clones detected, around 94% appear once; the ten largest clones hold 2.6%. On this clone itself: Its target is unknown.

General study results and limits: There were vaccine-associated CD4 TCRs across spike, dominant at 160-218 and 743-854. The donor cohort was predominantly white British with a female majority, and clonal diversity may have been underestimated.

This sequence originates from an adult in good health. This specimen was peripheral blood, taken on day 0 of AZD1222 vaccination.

The CDR3 DNA reads as TGTGCCACCAGCAGAGATCACAGTTCAGATACGCAGTATTTT. Translation gives CATSRDHSSDTQYF. V and J are TRBV15 and TRBJ2-3; D uncertain. Trimming took 0 bases from V and 4 from J, leaving 8 bases between them. Germline CDR1 and CDR2: LNHNV and YYDKDF (reference sequence). The CDR3 contains 14 residues.